These T cell receptor beta chains were read from a single sample in a study of post-analysis software for immune sequencing data. TCRdb called the PCR reads again in MiXCR, with one record for every CDR3 protein. The table records approximately 440,000 distinct CDR3 sequences, around 40% of them present only once. Source material: blood. All receptors derive from a girl between 5 and 17 years old with multiple sclerosis. Both conserved end residues are part of each CDR3. The D gene is left open where the match is weak. Only part of the rows carry a size: once, few, many, or a class if the clone is expanded.

j_gene,v_gene,d_gene,abundance,CDR3aa,CDR3nt
TRBJ2-1,TRBV20-1,TRBD2,-,CSARDSPSGYNEQFF,TGCAGTGCTAGAGATAGCCCTAGCGGCTACAATGAGCAGTTCTTC
TRBJ2-3,TRBV5-1,-,-,CASSPLPTKARGTQYF,TGCGCCAGCAGCCCCCTACCGACTAAAGCGAGAGGCACGCAGTATTTT
TRBJ2-7,TRBV28,-,-,CASRTDWNEQYF,TGTGCCAGCAGAACAGACTGGAACGAGCAGTACTTC
TRBJ2-1,TRBV10-3,TRBD1,-,CAISEPPGQVNNEQFF,TGTGCCATCAGTGAGCCACCGGGACAGGTCAACAATGAGCAGTTCTTC
TRBJ2-1,TRBV25-1,-,-,CASRAGTTIYEQFF,TGTGCCAGCAGGGCGGGGACGACCATCTACGAGCAGTTCTTC
TRBJ2-7,TRBV27,-,-,CASSNYFQGSPYEQYF,TGTGCCAGCAGTAACTACTTCCAGGGAAGTCCCTACGAGCAGTACTTC
TRBJ1-5,TRBV12-3/TRBV12-4,-,-,CASSHRRGGRTQPQHF,TGTGCCAGCAGTCATCGTCGTGGGGGGCGGACTCAGCCCCAGCATTTT
TRBJ2-1,TRBV4-2,TRBD2,-,CASSLAPGLAVNEQFF,TGTGCCAGCAGCCTCGCGCCGGGACTAGCTGTAAATGAGCAGTTCTTC
TRBJ2-7,TRBV7-8,-,few,CASSLELGLLYEQYF,TGTGCCAGCAGCTTAGAGTTGGGCTTGTTATACGAGCAGTACTTC
TRBJ2-5,TRBV9,-,few,CASSVDLGPQETQYF,TGTGCCAGCAGCGTAGATCTGGGCCCTCAAGAGACCCAGTACTTC
TRBJ2-3,TRBV6-4,TRBD2,-,CANRRTSGFTDTQYF,TGTGCCAACAGAAGGACTAGCGGGTTCACAGATACGCAGTATTTT
TRBJ2-3,TRBV27,TRBD2,few,CASSSLAGGYADTQYF,TGTGCCAGCAGTTCCTTAGCGGGAGGGTATGCAGATACGCAGTATTTT
TRBJ1-6,TRBV20-1,-,few,CSARAPDKYNSPLHF,TGCAGTGCTAGAGCTCCGGACAAATATAATTCACCCCTCCACTTT
TRBJ2-5,TRBV20-1,-,few,CSAILGSRETQYF,TGCAGTGCTATTTTGGGGTCGCGGGAGACCCAGTACTTC
TRBJ2-7,TRBV29-1,TRBD1,-,CSAPGQPYEQYF,TGCAGCGCGCCGGGACAGCCCTACGAGCAGTACTTC
TRBJ1-1,TRBV6-5,-,-,CASSYFVPGRYDILNTEAFF,TGTGCCAGCAGTTACTTCGTCCCGGGACGGTACGATATACTGAACACTGAAGCTTTCTTT
TRBJ2-7,TRBV29-1,-,few,CSVVSGTYYEQYF,TGCAGCGTTGTGAGTGGAACCTACTACGAGCAGTACTTC
TRBJ1-1,TRBV3-1,-,-,CASSQVRAEAFF,TGTGCCAGCAGCCAAGTAAGGGCCGAAGCTTTCTTT
TRBJ2-7,TRBV7-2,TRBD2,-,CASSRRLAGISYEQYF,TGTGCCAGCAGCCGCCGACTAGCGGGCATCTCCTACGAGCAGTACTTC
TRBJ1-2,TRBV4-2,-,few,CASSHPKGNNYGYTF,TGTGCCAGCAGCCACCCCAAAGGAAATAACTATGGCTACACCTTC
TRBJ1-5,TRBV7-9,TRBD1,-,CASSLERQGSNQPQHF,TGTGCCAGCAGCTTAGAAAGACAGGGTTCCAATCAGCCCCAGCATTTT
TRBJ2-1,TRBV20-1,TRBD2,-,CSARGPGLPPYNEQFF,TGCAGTGCTAGGGGGCCGGGACTACCCCCCTACAATGAGCAGTTCTTC
TRBJ1-5,TRBV7-9,-,-,CASSRSGQPQHF,TGTGCCAGCAGCCGATCGGGACAGCCCCAGCATTTT
TRBJ2-1,TRBV20-1,-,-,CSASPHVGYNEQFF,TGCAGTGCTAGCCCTCACGTTGGATACAATGAGCAGTTCTTC
TRBJ2-5,TRBV29-1,-,-,CSAYLEETQYF,TGCAGCGCCTATCTGGAGGAGACCCAGTACTTC
TRBJ1-4,TRBV20-1,-,-,CSAIRAGLNEKLFF,TGCAGTGCTATACGGGCAGGACTGAATGAAAAACTGTTTTTT
TRBJ2-5,TRBV6-1,TRBD2,-,CASSGSGRALETQYF,TGTGCCAGCAGTGGTAGCGGGAGGGCCCTAGAGACCCAGTACTTC
TRBJ2-7,TRBV25-1,-,-,CASSDMQTGPTYEQYF,TGTGCCAGCAGTGATATGCAGACAGGCCCAACCTACGAGCAGTACTTC
TRBJ2-1,TRBV12-3/TRBV12-4,TRBD2,-,CASSLLAGDFNEQFF,TGTGCCAGCAGTTTATTGGCGGGAGATTTCAATGAGCAGTTCTTC
TRBJ2-7,TRBV29-1,-,-,CSVEDVGYEQYF,TGCAGCGTTGAAGACGTAGGGTACGAGCAGTACTTC
TRBJ2-7,TRBV3-1,TRBD2,few,CASSQDRGDEQYF,TGTGCCAGCAGCCAAGATCGGGGGGACGAGCAGTACTTC
TRBJ2-3,TRBV20-1,TRBD2,few,CSATGVGRKAGGTDTQYF,TGCAGTGCGACCGGGGTGGGCAGAAAAGCGGGGGGCACAGATACGCAGTATTTT
TRBJ1-1,TRBV7-2,TRBD1,-,CASSLVRGASTEAFF,TGTGCCAGCAGCTTAGTCAGGGGGGCTTCCACTGAAGCTTTCTTT
TRBJ1-2,TRBV27,TRBD1,-,CASSFSGTGGRGYTF,TGTGCCAGCAGTTTCAGCGGGACAGGGGGTAGGGGCTACACCTTC
TRBJ2-7,TRBV20-1,TRBD2,few,CSAHLTSGSGEQYF,TGCAGTGCTCACTTGACTAGCGGGAGTGGCGAGCAGTACTTC
TRBJ1-5,TRBV6-5,TRBD1,few,CASSAGTGGNQPQHF,TGTGCCAGCAGTGCCGGGACAGGGGGCAATCAGCCCCAGCATTTT
TRBJ2-7,TRBV7-9,TRBD1,-,CASSYGQESSYEQYF,TGTGCCAGCAGCTATGGACAGGAGAGCTCCTACGAGCAGTACTTC
TRBJ2-7,TRBV7-9,-,-,CASSLRDRGAYEQYF,TGTGCCAGCAGCTTACGGGACCGGGGCGCCTACGAGCAGTACTTC
TRBJ1-4,TRBV12-3/TRBV12-4,-,-,CASSLLEKLFF,TGTGCCAGCAGTTTATTGGAAAAACTGTTTTTT
TRBJ2-5,TRBV4-2,TRBD2,-,CASSRTSAKQETQYF,TGTGCCAGCAGCCGCACTAGCGCGAAACAAGAGACCCAGTACTTC
TRBJ1-5,TRBV12-3/TRBV12-4,TRBD1,-,CASRSGTGGFQPQHF,TGTGCCAGCAGGTCCGGGACAGGGGGATTTCAGCCCCAGCATTTT
TRBJ2-3,TRBV29-1,-,few,CSVDQQGDSDTQYF,TGCAGCGTTGATCAGCAGGGTGATTCAGATACGCAGTATTTT
TRBJ2-3,TRBV7-2,-,-,CASSLDTQYF,TGTGCCAGCAGCCTGGATACGCAGTATTTT
TRBJ2-1,TRBV11-2,TRBD2,-,CASSSLLSSGVFEQFF,TGTGCCAGCAGTTCCCTCCTTTCTAGCGGGGTATTTGAGCAGTTCTTC
TRBJ1-4,TRBV12-3/TRBV12-4,-,-,CASSVRRPTNEKLFF,TGTGCCAGCAGTGTGAGGCGGCCTACTAATGAAAAACTGTTTTTT
TRBJ2-3,TRBV12-3/TRBV12-4,-,-,CASSLSFGPADTQYF,TGTGCCAGCAGTTTGTCATTCGGGCCCGCAGATACGCAGTATTTT
TRBJ1-2,TRBV4-1,-,-,CASSQGLGGGYGYTF,TGCGCCAGCAGCCAAGGCCTGGGGGGTGGCTATGGCTACACCTTC
TRBJ2-1,TRBV29-1,TRBD2,-,CSVEGPTSGTDASSHNEQFF,TGCAGCGTTGAAGGACCGACTAGCGGGACAGACGCCAGCTCCCACAATGAGCAGTTCTTC
TRBJ1-2,TRBV7-2,-,few,CASSQATGSGYTF,TGTGCCAGCAGCCAGGCAACAGGGAGCGGCTACACCTTC
TRBJ1-2,TRBV20-1,-,-,CSAVRAASYGYTF,TGCAGTGCTGTGAGGGCAGCCAGTTATGGCTACACCTTC
TRBJ2-7,TRBV20-1,TRBD2,-,CSAREVSGRFNAEQYF,TGCAGTGCTAGAGAGGTTAGCGGGAGGTTTAACGCCGAGCAGTACTTC
TRBJ2-7,TRBV5-1,-,-,CASSLARTDSYEQYF,TGCGCCAGCAGCTTGGCCCGGACCGACTCCTACGAGCAGTACTTC
TRBJ1-2,TRBV28,-,few,CASSLKGVGGYTF,TGTGCCAGCAGTCTCAAGGGAGTAGGTGGCTACACCTTC
TRBJ2-7,TRBV5-1,-,-,CASSPRQLPYEQYF,TGCGCCAGCAGCCCTAGACAGCTACCCTACGAGCAGTACTTC
TRBJ1-5,TRBV10-3,TRBD1,few,CAIGKGQGGNQPQHF,TGTGCCATCGGAAAGGGACAGGGAGGGAATCAGCCCCAGCATTTT
TRBJ2-7,TRBV2,TRBD2,once,CASSPSGRAITYEQYF,TGTGCCAGCAGTCCTAGCGGGAGGGCCATTACCTACGAGCAGTACTTC
TRBJ1-4,TRBV6-1,-,-,CASSEATVLNEKLFF,TGTGCCAGCAGTGAAGCGACAGTCCTAAATGAAAAACTGTTTTTT